This TCR beta chain comes out of a study of shared clonotypes between healthy human individuals. The sample holds a few counts of this clone. The antigen remains unidentified. Tens of thousands of T cell genomes (approximately 210 ng DNA) went into each sorted-subset replicate. Sequencing was performed with immunoSEQ multiplex PCR; in TCRdb, only in-frame clones are kept and a portion is missing. This table holds 950,000 to 1,200,000 clones, roughly 80% found once. Study-wide results and limits: Larger estimated richness was generally recorded for naive subsets relative to memory subsets.

This CDR3 has 15 residues. Germline CDR1 reads SNHLY; CDR2 reads FYNNEI. With 6 bases removed from V and 6 bases from J, the gap between germline ends came to 17 bases. This clonotype was obtained from a man aged 18 to 29 in good health. Some clones in this sample may be carry-over from other donors' samples. The material sequenced was memory CD4+ T cells from PBMCs. Subset denoted: CD45RA-negative fraction. V is TRBV2 and J is TRBJ2-2; D perhaps matches TRBD1 (5 bases). The CDR3 sequence: CASSIPTIGAGELFF. The CDR3 bases are TGTGCCAGCAGCATTCCAACAATAGGGGCCGGGGAGCTGTTTTTT.